This T cell receptor beta chain emerged from a study of control samples from healthy donors and cancer patients. The V end lost 2 bases, the J end lost 8 bases, and 4 bases lay between the germline ends. There are 11 residues in the CDR3. This table comes from immunoSEQ multiplex PCR, and its TCRdb copy is limited to in-frame clones, with some not included. Among some 130,000 clones listed, about nine tenths were seen once. V and J are TRBV12-3 or TRBV12-4 and TRBJ2-1, with D unresolved. Material for sequencing was blood. This clonotype was obtained from a man in his forties in good health. The CDR3, as DNA: TGTGCCAGCAGTTTAAGGTATGAGCAGTTCTTC. Its translation: CASSLRYEQFF.